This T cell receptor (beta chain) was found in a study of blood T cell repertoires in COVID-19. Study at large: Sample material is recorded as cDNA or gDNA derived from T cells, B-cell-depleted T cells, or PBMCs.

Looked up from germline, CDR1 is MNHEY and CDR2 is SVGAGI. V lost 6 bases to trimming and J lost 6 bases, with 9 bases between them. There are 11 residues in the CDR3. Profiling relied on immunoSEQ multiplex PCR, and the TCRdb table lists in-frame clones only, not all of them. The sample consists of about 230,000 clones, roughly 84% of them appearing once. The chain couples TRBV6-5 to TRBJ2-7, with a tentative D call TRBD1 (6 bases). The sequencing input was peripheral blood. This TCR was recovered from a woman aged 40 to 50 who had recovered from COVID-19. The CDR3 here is CASSTGTEQYF. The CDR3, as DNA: TGTGCCAGCAGCACAGGGACCGAGCAGTACTTC.